This is a list of T cell receptor beta chains from one sample in a study of post-analysis software for immune sequencing data. MiXCR, applied by TCRdb to the PCR reads, yields one record per CDR3 protein. The sample lists roughly 150,000 distinct CDR3 sequences, around 34% occurring once. Sequencing used blood, obtained after autologous hematopoietic stem cell transplantation. These receptors were taken from a girl aged 5 to 17 with multiple sclerosis. Both conserved end residues are part of each CDR3. The D gene is left open where the match is weak. Not every row has a clone size; where given, it reads once, few, many or a size class.

- | - | TRBJ2-5 | TRBV5-5 | TGTGCCAGCAGCTTGGGTCGGGAGAAAATTAAAGAGACCCAGTACTTC | CASSLGREKIKETQYF
TRBD1 | - | TRBJ2-1 | TRBV20-1 | TGCAGTGCTAGAGATACGGGACAGGGGGCTGCCAATGAGCAGTTCTTC | CSARDTGQGAANEQFF
TRBD1 | - | TRBJ2-3 | TRBV11-1 | TGTGCCAGCAGCTTCCAGCCGGGACAGGGGGCGCAGCAGCGGGAGGGCCGCACAGATACGCAGTATTTT | CASSFQPGQGAQQREGRTDTQYF
TRBD2 | - | TRBJ2-1 | TRBV24-1 | TGTGCCACCAGTGATTTCAGGGGGACCGGGACTAGCGGGGGCTCCTACAATGAGCAGTTCTTC | CATSDFRGTGTSGGSYNEQFF
TRBD1 | once | TRBJ1-6 | TRBV2 | TGTGCCGGGATTCGGGACAGGGGAGGGTCACCCCTCCACTTT | CAGIRDRGGSPLHF
- | few | TRBJ1-5 | TRBV20-1 | TGCAGTGCTAGAGTCGGAGGGGACATGGGTCAGCCCCAGCATTTT | CSARVGGDMGQPQHF
TRBD2 | few | TRBJ2-1 | TRBV29-1 | TGCAGCGTTGAAGCTAGCGGATGGGGTAACAATGAGCAGTTCTTC | CSVEASGWGNNEQFF
TRBD2 | few | TRBJ2-1 | TRBV27 | TGTGCCAGCAGTTTTGAAGCGGGAGGGATTCGGGAGCAGTTCTTC | CASSFEAGGIREQFF
TRBD1 | few | TRBJ2-7 | TRBV27 | TGTGCCAGCAGTACCGGGACAGGGTATTACTACGAGCAGTACTTC | CASSTGTGYYYEQYF
- | - | TRBJ1-5 | TRBV28 | TGTGCCAGCAGTTTAACAGACAAGAGTCAGCCCCAGCATTTT | CASSLTDKSQPQHF
TRBD1 | - | TRBJ2-1 | TRBV28 | TGTGCCAGCAGCTTAACCACAGGGGTTGCGTACAATGAGCAGTTCTTC | CASSLTTGVAYNEQFF
- | few | TRBJ2-4 | TRBV5-8 | TGTGCCAGCAGCTTGCCCGGACCGCTACCTGGAGACATTCAGTACTTC | CASSLPGPLPGDIQYF
TRBD1 | few | TRBJ2-7 | TRBV15 | TGTGCCACCAGCGTACCCTCCGACAGGGGACCCATTTCCTACGAGCAGTACTTC | CATSVPSDRGPISYEQYF
- | few | TRBJ2-1 | TRBV12-3/TRBV12-4 | TGTGCCATCTGGGAGGCGGAGACCGGGGAGCAGTTCTTC | CAIWEAETGEQFF
TRBD1 | - | TRBJ2-7 | TRBV28 | TGTGCCAGCAGTTCTAGGACAGGTCTGACCTACGAGCAGTACTTC | CASSSRTGLTYEQYF
- | few | TRBJ2-7 | TRBV29-1 | TGCAGCGTTGCAATCTCCGCCTACGAGCAGTACTTC | CSVAISAYEQYF
- | - | TRBJ2-7 | TRBV7-6 | TGTGCCAGCAGCTTAGTGCGGGGCGGGGGCCCGTACGAGCAGTACTTC | CASSLVRGGGPYEQYF
- | few | TRBJ2-1 | TRBV29-1 | TGCAGCGTTGCCCGACTAGAATCCTACAATGAGCAGTTCTTC | CSVARLESYNEQFF
TRBD2 | - | TRBJ2-1 | TRBV5-6 | TGTGCCAGCAGCGAAGGACTAGCGGGAGATTATGAGCAGTTCTTC | CASSEGLAGDYEQFF
- | once | TRBJ1-1 | TRBV6-5 | TGTGCCAGCAGACCCCAGGGAATGGTGAACACTGAAGCTTTCTTT | CASRPQGMVNTEAFF
TRBD1 | - | TRBJ2-2 | TRBV29-1 | TGCAGCGCCCAGGGACAGCTGAACACCGGGGAGCTGTTTTTT | CSAQGQLNTGELFF
TRBD1 | few | TRBJ2-7 | TRBV29-1 | TGCAGCGCCCTGACAGGGCCCTACGAGCAGTACTTC | CSALTGPYEQYF
- | few | TRBJ2-1 | TRBV5-1 | TGCGCCAGCAGTTACCTAACGACGAGCTCCTACAATGAGCAGTTCTTC | CASSYLTTSSYNEQFF
TRBD1 | - | TRBJ1-4 | TRBV10-3 | TGTGCCACTGCAACAGGGGCAACTAATGAAAAACTGTTTTTT | CATATGATNEKLFF
- | - | TRBJ2-4 | TRBV6-2/TRBV6-3 | TGTGCCAGCAGTTACGGGAGCGCCAAAAACATTCAGTACTTC | CASSYGSAKNIQYF
TRBD2 | - | TRBJ2-1 | TRBV5-1 | TGCGCCAGCAGCTTGGACGGGGGGGCCGGTGAGCAGTTCTTC | CASSLDGGAGEQFF
TRBD2 | - | TRBJ2-3 | TRBV7-2 | TGTGCCAGCAGCACCGCACAAGGACTAGCCGAAACGGGAGATACGCAGTATTTT | CASSTAQGLAETGDTQYF
- | - | TRBJ2-7 | TRBV20-1 | TGCAGTGCTGTACTGAGCTCCTACGAGCAGTACTTC | CSAVLSSYEQYF
TRBD2 | many | TRBJ2-7 | TRBV20-1 | TGCAGTGCTCAGAGTCCCCTAGCGGGTAATTCCTACGAGCAGTACTTC | CSAQSPLAGNSYEQYF
- | few | TRBJ2-1 | TRBV2 | TGTGCCACCCAACCGGGATCCTTCTACAATGAGCAGTTCTTC | CATQPGSFYNEQFF
- | few | TRBJ2-1 | TRBV20-1 | TGCAGTGTTACAACACCGGATAGGGAGCAGTTCTTC | CSVTTPDREQFF
- | - | TRBJ2-1 | TRBV5-1 | TGCGCCAGCAGCTTGCCCGGAGTTTCCTACAATGAGCAGTTCTTC | CASSLPGVSYNEQFF
- | few | TRBJ2-6 | TRBV12-3/TRBV12-4 | TGTGCCAGCAGTTTAAGTTCCCCCGGCTCTGGGGCCAACGTCCTGACTTTC | CASSLSSPGSGANVLTF
- | - | TRBJ1-2 | TRBV12-3/TRBV12-4 | TGTGCCAGCAGTTTACGGCTGAGGGGGTATGGCTACACCTTC | CASSLRLRGYGYTF
TRBD2 | - | TRBJ2-5 | TRBV7-2 | TGTGCCAGCAGCTCGTGGGGGGGAGAGACCCAGTACTTC | CASSSWGGETQYF
- | once | TRBJ1-6 | TRBV6-5 | TGTGCCAGCAGTTACTCGATTGTTCCGGATCGGGATTCACCCTTCCACTTT | CASSYSIVPDRDSPFHF